The 6 T cell receptor beta chains presented below share a single source sample, sequenced in a study of CD8 T cells in ankylosing spondylitis. These receptors' targets are unknown. Via MiXCR, TCRdb re-called the 5' RACE reads, giving one row per CDR3 protein. Of fewer than 750,000 distinct CDR3 sequences listed, 15% to 20% are singletons. Notes on the study in general: What seemed typical of ankylosing spondylitis blood was a TCR beta motif built from about 8 highly homologous variants.

The sample taken for sequencing was blood, either unsorted or a sorted T cell fraction (not recorded which). The receptors here all came from a male donor with ankylosing spondylitis.

The rearrangement links TRBV20-1 to TRBJ2-3; the match to TRBD2 covers 12 bases. Unmatched junction bases numbered 5, after V lost 5 bases and J lost 8 bases. Germline V gives CDR1 DFQATT, CDR2 SNEGSKA (reference sequence). This CDR3 contains 13 residues. The CDR3 nucleotides are TGCAGTGCTTCTCTAGCGGGGGGGCGTACGCAGTATTTT. Its protein product is CSASLAGGRTQYF.

This clonotype was seen ten or more times. The chain links TRBV3-1 to TRBJ2-7; D is uncertain. Germline V CDR1 and CDR2: LGHDT, YNNKEL (reference sequence). V was cut by 0 bases and J by 0 bases, with 6 bases left in between. The length of the CDR3 is 14 residues. The CDR3 here is CASSQDAHSYEQYF. CDR3 sequence (DNA): TGTGCCAGCAGCCAAGATGCCCACTCCTACGAGCAGTACTTC.

The chain has TRBV18 and TRBJ2-3, with unresolved D. From germline, CDR1 is KGHSH and CDR2 LQKENI. The length of the CDR3 is 12 residues. V lost 6 bases, J lost 6 bases, and 10 bases lay in between. The CDR3 coding sequence is TGTGCCAGCTCCCCTACCGATGATACGCAGTATTTT. The encoded protein is CASSPTDDTQYF. Based on the CDR3 plus reference TRBV18 and TRBJ2-3, the full variable domain is NAGVMQNPRHLVRRRGQEARLRCSPMKGHSHVYWYRQLPEEGLKFMVYLQKENIIDESGMPKERFSAEFPKEGPSILRIQQVVRGDSAAYFCASSPTDDTQYFGPGTRLTVL.

This clonotype was observed many times. CDR3 in amino acids: CATMGSLTGELFF. CDR3 DNA: TGTGCCACCATGGGCAGTCTCACCGGGGAGCTGTTTTTT. The gene calls are TRBV24-1 and TRBJ2-2; no clear D gene. The V and J ends lost 8 bases and 4 bases respectively, with 10 bases between them. Germline CDR1 reads KGHDR; CDR2 reads SFDVKD. This CDR3 is built from 13 residues.

The rearrangement uses TRBV3-1 and TRBJ1-1, with TRBD1 matching 9 bases. The J segment lost 9 bases and the V segment lost 0 bases, leaving 5 bases of the junction unmatched. CDR3 length: 14 residues. Germline V gene data show CDR1 as LGHDT and CDR2 as YNNKEL (reference sequence). The CDR3, as DNA: TGTGCCAGCAGCCAAGATGGTACAGGGGGCAAAGCTTTCTTT. It encodes CASSQDGTGGKAFF.

The chain recombines TRBV7-9 with TRBJ2-1, with a weak D call TRBD2 (7 bases). Between the trimmed V and J ends, which lost 5 bases and 8 bases, there was a span of 22 bases. This CDR3 comprises 16 residues. In germline, CDR1 is SEHNR, CDR2 FQNEAQ (reference sequence). CDR3 sequence: CASSPPWGGLRDEQFF. CDR3 coding DNA: TGTGCCAGCAGCCCTCCTTGGGGGGGCCTTAGGGATGAGCAGTTCTTC.